Listed below are T cell receptor beta chains from one sample, sequenced in a study of T cell repertoires in cytomegalovirus infection. TCRdb fed the reads into MiXCR, producing one record per CDR3 protein. The sample carries about 140,000 distinct CDR3 sequences, roughly 6% recorded once. The sequenced sample consisted of PBMCs. The receptors here all came from a human donor in good health (CMV status not recorded). Some clones in this sample may be carry-over from other donors' samples. CDR3s include the opening cysteine and the closing phenylalanine or tryptophan.

V	J	CDR3
TRBV29-1	TRBJ1-3	CSVRSGNTIYF
TRBV7-3	TRBJ1-1	CASSKRPDRGNTEAFF
TRBV20-1	TRBJ2-7	CSAMDRGIHEQYF
TRBV7-7	TRBJ2-3	CASSATGFTDTQYF
TRBV7-2	TRBJ1-4	CASSLESTTNEKLFF
TRBV6-2/TRBV6-3	TRBJ2-3	CASRRPQGAFADTQYF
TRBV10-3	TRBJ1-2	CAITLDKDVPSGGYTF
TRBV5-4	TRBJ2-7	CASSPLAGGDSYEQYF
TRBV27	TRBJ1-2	CASSLYGGANGYTF
TRBV11-1	TRBJ1-1	CASSQPGTGTEAFF
TRBV7-9	TRBJ1-6	CASSGDSAHSPLHF
TRBV10-2	TRBJ1-2	CASSDRRANYGYTF
TRBV5-1	TRBJ2-3	CASSLGWSSTDTQYF
TRBV2	TRBJ2-2	CASTGGAYTGELFF
TRBV27	TRBJ1-2	CASSDRGDYGYTF
TRBV10-3	TRBJ2-1	CAISTGDASYNEQFF
TRBV6-6	TRBJ1-1	CASSRRDSEAFF
TRBV18	TRBJ2-1	CASSPERDNEQFF
TRBV6-5	TRBJ2-2	CASSWQGSTGELFF
TRBV14	TRBJ2-7	CASSQIRAQGEQYF
TRBV29-1	TRBJ2-3	CSVGQGDFTDTQYF
TRBV7-9	TRBJ1-1	CASSPLNTEAFF
TRBV7-2	TRBJ2-7	CASGPGQGLYEQYF
TRBV20-1	TRBJ2-7	CSTHGRTGSTYEQYF
TRBV28	TRBJ1-2	CASSLNINYGYTF
TRBV7-2	TRBJ2-2	CASRLGRENTGELFF
TRBV6-6	TRBJ1-2	CASSAAGMSYGYTF
TRBV4-1	TRBJ2-5	CASSQDQQRGGLETQYF
TRBV12-3/TRBV12-4	TRBJ1-1	CASSPWQRDIMNTEAFF
TRBV18	TRBJ1-1	CANSPSGTGTKGNTEAFF
TRBV7-2	TRBJ1-4	CASSWISGTAEKLFF
TRBV29-1	TRBJ1-1	CSVADSPEAFF
TRBV12-3/TRBV12-4	TRBJ1-3	CASSLGQNSGNTIYF
TRBV7-2	TRBJ2-5	CASSLEGAQIGETQYF
TRBV20-1	TRBJ2-1	CSASSGGANEQFF
TRBV7-9	TRBJ1-2	CASSPQGAGGYTF
TRBV19	TRBJ1-5	CASRVGSYNQPQHF
TRBV28	TRBJ2-7	CASVRGGLSYEQYF
TRBV20-1	TRBJ1-1	CSARASTEAFF
TRBV5-3	TRBJ2-1	CASSHGSQFF
TRBV5-1	TRBJ2-5	CASSLEYSGGETQYF
TRBV10-3	TRBJ2-7	CAISESLSGGLYEQYF
TRBV3-1	TRBJ1-3	CASSQGTGTGNTIYF
TRBV7-2	TRBJ1-6	CASSVGGQPNSPLHF
TRBV28	TRBJ1-3	CASSLAGSSGNTIYF
TRBV2	TRBJ2-2	CASSDSIRNTGELFF
TRBV7-6	TRBJ2-3	CASSSRLAGGTDTQYF
TRBV20-1	TRBJ2-3	CSVQTDSSTDTQYF
TRBV7-2	TRBJ2-3	CASSLPAGVEGDTQYF